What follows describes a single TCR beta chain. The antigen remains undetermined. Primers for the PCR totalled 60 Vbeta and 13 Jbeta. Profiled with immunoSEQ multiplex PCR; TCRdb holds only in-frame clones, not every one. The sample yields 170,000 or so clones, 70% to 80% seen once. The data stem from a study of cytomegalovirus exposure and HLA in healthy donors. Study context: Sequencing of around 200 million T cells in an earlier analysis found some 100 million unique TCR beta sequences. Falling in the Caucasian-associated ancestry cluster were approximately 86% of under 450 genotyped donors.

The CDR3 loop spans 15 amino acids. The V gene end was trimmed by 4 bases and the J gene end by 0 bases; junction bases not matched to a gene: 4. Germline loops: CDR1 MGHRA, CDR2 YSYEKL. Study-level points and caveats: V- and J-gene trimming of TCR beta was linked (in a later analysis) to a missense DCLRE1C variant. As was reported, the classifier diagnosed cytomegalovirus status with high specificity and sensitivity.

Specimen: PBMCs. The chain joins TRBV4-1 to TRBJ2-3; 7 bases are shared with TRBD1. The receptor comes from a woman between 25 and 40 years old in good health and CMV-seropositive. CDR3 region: CASSLRGPSTDTQYF. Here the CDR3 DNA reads TGCGCCAGCAGCCTGAGGGGGCCGAGCACAGATACGCAGTATTTT.